These T cell receptor beta chains were read from a single sample in a study of T cell clones after liver transplantation. Clones were read by immunoSEQ multiplex PCR, and TCRdb kept only the in-frame ones, dropping some. The sample gives over 2,000 clones, under 25% of which show up once; around 16% is in the top ten. These TCRs are of unknown antigen specificity. The sample taken for sequencing was CD8+ T cells from cultured PBMCs. The source is a human patient who received a liver transplant. Some T cells may have originated in the graft donor. Each CDR3 is given with its conserved first and last residue. A D gene is named only where the DNA matches it firmly. Size is omitted from some rows. Given values are once, few, many or a class for expanded clones.

V	D	size	J	DNA	CDR3
TRBV6-9	NA	NA	TRBJ1-1	TGTGCCAGCAGTTACTCGACGGGGGCAAACACTGAAGCTTTCTTT	CASSYSTGANTEAFF
TRBV9	TRBD2	few	TRBJ2-3	TGTGCCAGCAGCCAGGAAAGACTAGCGGGACCAGATACGCAGTATTTT	CASSQERLAGPDTQYF
TRBV11-2	TRBD1	NA	TRBJ2-7	TGTGCCAGCAGCTCGGCAAGGACAGGGGCCCCCTACGAGCAGTACTTC	CASSSARTGAPYEQYF
TRBV7-7	TRBD2	few	TRBJ2-7	TGTGCCAGCAGCTTAGGAGCGGGAGGGTACGAGCAGTACTTC	CASSLGAGGYEQYF
TRBV11-2	TRBD1	few	TRBJ2-1	TGTGCCAGCAGCTTCTTGACAGGGGCTTTAGATGAGCAGTTCTTC	CASSFLTGALDEQFF
TRBV29-1	NA	few	TRBJ2-7	TGCAGCGTTGAGGCCCCGAACTACGAGCAGTACTTC	CSVEAPNYEQYF
TRBV6-1	NA	few	TRBJ1-6	TGTGCCAGCAGTGAGTCAGGGGAGGCTTCACCCCTCCACTTT	CASSESGEASPLHF
TRBV16	NA	medium-sized	TRBJ1-5	TGTGCCAGCAGCTGGACAGCTAATCAGCCCCAGCATTTT	CASSWTANQPQHF
TRBV28	NA	few	TRBJ2-7	TGTGCCAGCAGTTACGGGGGCAGGGGCTACGAGCAGTACTTC	CASSYGGRGYEQYF
TRBV15	NA	few	TRBJ1-1	TGTGCCACCAGCAGACCACGGGTGTCGAACACTGAAGCTTTCTTT	CATSRPRVSNTEAFF
TRBV5-1	TRBD1	NA	TRBJ1-5	TGCGCCAGCAGCCGACAGGGTGGCAATCAGCCCCAGCATTTT	CASSRQGGNQPQHF
TRBV5-8	TRBD1	NA	TRBJ2-4	TGTGCCAGCATCCACAGGGGGCTAGGGAGCATTCAGTACTTC	CASIHRGLGSIQYF
TRBV18	NA	NA	TRBJ2-2	TGTGCCAGCTCACCACGGGACACCGGGGAGCTGTTTTTT	CASSPRDTGELFF
TRBV4-1	NA	large	TRBJ1-1	TGCGCCAGCAGCCTTCTTAACGGGGGAAGAACTGAAGCTTTCTTT	CASSLLNGGRTEAFF
TRBV27	NA	NA	TRBJ2-2	TGTGCCAGCAGTTTAGGGCTTGGGGGGGAGCTGTTTTTT	CASSLGLGGELFF
TRBV9	NA	NA	TRBJ2-3	TGTGCCAGCAGCGTAGCGGAGCTACATACGCAGTATTTT	CASSVAELHTQYF
TRBV9	NA	NA	TRBJ1-5	TGTGCCAGCAGCTTAGCAGGGGCCAATCAGCCCCAGCATTTT	CASSLAGANQPQHF
TRBV9	NA	NA	TRBJ2-7	TGTGCCAGCAGCGTAGCTTGGGGACGCAACGAGCAGTACTTC	CASSVAWGRNEQYF
TRBV27	NA	few	TRBJ1-2	TGTGCCAGCAGTCCAAAGGAGCGGCGAAACTATGGCTACACCTTC	CASSPKERRNYGYTF
TRBV5-8	TRBD2	NA	TRBJ2-7	TGTGCCAGCAGCCAAGAGGCAAGCGGGAGAAGGTGGGAGCAGTACTTC	CASSQEASGRRWEQYF
TRBV7-9	TRBD2	medium-sized	TRBJ2-4	TGTGCCAGCAGCCCACCGACTGGCGGGAGGGACGACATTCAGTACTTC	CASSPPTGGRDDIQYF
TRBV13	NA	few	TRBJ2-3	TGTGCCAGCAGCTTAGGCCGGGGTTCTAGCAAGGATACGCAGTATTTT	CASSLGRGSSKDTQYF
TRBV7-2	NA	few	TRBJ2-3	TGTGCCAGCAGCTCCCCCGGAGACTCAGATACGCAGTATTTT	CASSSPGDSDTQYF
TRBV12-2	NA	few	TRBJ2-7	TGTGCCAGCAGCTTAGCTGTCTACGAGCAGTACTTC	CASSLAVYEQYF
TRBV11-2	NA	few	TRBJ2-5	TGTGCCAGCAGCGTAACCCAGGGGCCCCAAGAGACCCAGTACTTC	CASSVTQGPQETQYF
TRBV5-4	NA	NA	TRBJ2-1	TGTGCCAGCAGCTTGGGTAGCTCCTACAATGAGCAGTTCTTC	CASSLGSSYNEQFF
TRBV28	TRBD1	NA	TRBJ1-1	TGTGCCAGCAGCCCCAGGGGGTATACTGAAGCTTTCTTT	CASSPRGYTEAFF
TRBV13	TRBD2	NA	TRBJ2-2	TGTGCCAGCAGCCCTAGCGGAGTTAACACCGGGGAGCTGTTTTTT	CASSPSGVNTGELFF
TRBV7-2	TRBD2	NA	TRBJ2-7	TGTGCCAGCAGCCCGGGACTAGGGGGAGCCGAGCAGTACTTC	CASSPGLGGAEQYF